This TCR beta chain appears in the sequencing data of a study of patients and donors after allogeneic stem cell transplantation (dated by TCRdb to between 2020 and 2021). Comments on this clonotype: Its target antigen remains unknown. Base-call qualities are not available, and no considerably larger clone is one nucleotide away.

Libraries came from RT-PCR. The sequencing machine was a NextSeq 550. TCRdb itself trimmed the public reads at Q25 with fastp, ran MiXCR and retained productive beta chains. Every CDR3 protein is listed once, alongside the most common genes and DNA of its rows. This sample has about 230,000 distinct CDR3 sequences in its table, and less than 15% of those were observed once. 11% of the sample is in the top ten clones. Including the terminal cysteine and phenylalanine, the CDR3 comprises 15 residues. Just the 45-base CDR3 DNA is kept, in frame starting at base 1. Relative to germline, V is 2 bases shorter and J is 3 bases shorter, with 14 bases between their ends. CDR1 and CDR2 are read off the germline V gene (reference sequence) as LNHDA and SQIVND.

This TCR was recovered from a human donor who was either an allogeneic HSCT recipient or a stem cell or donor lymphocyte infusion donor (not recorded which). It is not recorded whose cells these are; they may come from a transplant donor. The chain couples TRBV19 to TRBJ2-7; TRBD1 is possibly the D segment (6 matching bases). The sequenced sample consisted of blood, either unsorted or a sorted T cell fraction (not recorded which). This receptor has the CDR3 CASSISARGLYEQYF. The sequenced DNA: TGTGCCAGTAGTATATCGGCCAGGGGCCTCTACGAGCAGTACTTC.